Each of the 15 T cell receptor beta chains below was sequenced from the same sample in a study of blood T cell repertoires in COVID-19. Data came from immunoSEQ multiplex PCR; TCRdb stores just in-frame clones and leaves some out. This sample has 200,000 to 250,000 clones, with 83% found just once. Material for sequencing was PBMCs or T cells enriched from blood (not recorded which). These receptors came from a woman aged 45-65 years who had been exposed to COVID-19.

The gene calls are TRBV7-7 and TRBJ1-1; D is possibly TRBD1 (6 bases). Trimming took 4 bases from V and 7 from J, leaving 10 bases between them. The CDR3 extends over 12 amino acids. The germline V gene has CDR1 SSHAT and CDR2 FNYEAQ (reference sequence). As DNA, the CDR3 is TGTGCCAGCAGCTCGGGGGGGCTTGAAGCTTTCTTT. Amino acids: CASSSGGLEAFF.

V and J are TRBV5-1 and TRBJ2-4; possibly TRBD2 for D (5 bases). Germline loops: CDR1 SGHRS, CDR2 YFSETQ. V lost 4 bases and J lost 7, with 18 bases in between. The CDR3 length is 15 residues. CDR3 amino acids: CASSLTPGLANIQYF. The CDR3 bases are TGCGCCAGCAGCCTGACACCCGGACTCGCCAACATTCAGTACTTC.

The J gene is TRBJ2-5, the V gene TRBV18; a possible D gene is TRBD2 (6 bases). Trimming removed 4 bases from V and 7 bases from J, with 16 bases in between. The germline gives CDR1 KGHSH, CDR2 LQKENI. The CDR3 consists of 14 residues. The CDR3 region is CASSLLPSEGTQYF. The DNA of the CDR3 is TGTGCCAGCTCACTTCTCCCTAGCGAAGGGACCCAGTACTTC. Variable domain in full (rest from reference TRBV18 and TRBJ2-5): NAGVMQNPRHLVRRRGQEARLRCSPMKGHSHVYWYRQLPEEGLKFMVYLQKENIIDESGMPKERFSAEFPKEGPSILRIQQVVRGDSAAYFCASSLLPSEGTQYFGPGTRLLVL.

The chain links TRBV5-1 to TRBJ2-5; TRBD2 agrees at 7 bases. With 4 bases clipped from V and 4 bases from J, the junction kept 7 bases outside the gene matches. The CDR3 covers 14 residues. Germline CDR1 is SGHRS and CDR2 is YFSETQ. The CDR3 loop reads CASSPGLGRETQYF. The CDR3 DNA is TGCGCCAGCAGCCCAGGACTAGGGCGAGAGACCCAGTACTTC.

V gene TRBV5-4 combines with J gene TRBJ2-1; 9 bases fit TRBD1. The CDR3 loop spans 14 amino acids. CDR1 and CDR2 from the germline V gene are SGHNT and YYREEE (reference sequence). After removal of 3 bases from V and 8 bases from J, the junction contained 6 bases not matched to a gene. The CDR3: CASSSGTGRHEQFF. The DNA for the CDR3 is TGTGCCAGCAGCTCCGGGACAGGGAGGCATGAGCAGTTCTTC.

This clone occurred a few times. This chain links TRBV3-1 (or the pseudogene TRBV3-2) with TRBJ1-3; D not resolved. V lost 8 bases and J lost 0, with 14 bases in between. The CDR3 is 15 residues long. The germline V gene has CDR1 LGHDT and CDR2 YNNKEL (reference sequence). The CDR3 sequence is CASSRGGFSGNTIYF. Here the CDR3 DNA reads TGTGCCAGCTCCCGGGGTGGTTTCTCTGGAAACACCATATATTTT.

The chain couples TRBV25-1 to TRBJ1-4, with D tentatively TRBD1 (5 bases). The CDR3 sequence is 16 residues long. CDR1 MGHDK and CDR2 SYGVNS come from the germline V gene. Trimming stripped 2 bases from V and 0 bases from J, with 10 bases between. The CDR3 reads CASSEGRVATNEKLFF. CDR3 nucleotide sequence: TGTGCCAGCAGTGAAGGCAGGGTTGCAACTAATGAAAAACTGTTTTTT. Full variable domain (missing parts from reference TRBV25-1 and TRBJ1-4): EADIYQTPRYLVIGTGKKITLECSQTMGHDKMYWYQQDPGMELHLIHYSYGVNSTEKGDLSSESTVSRIRTEHFPLTLESARPSHTSQYLCASSEGRVATNEKLFFGSGTQLSVL.

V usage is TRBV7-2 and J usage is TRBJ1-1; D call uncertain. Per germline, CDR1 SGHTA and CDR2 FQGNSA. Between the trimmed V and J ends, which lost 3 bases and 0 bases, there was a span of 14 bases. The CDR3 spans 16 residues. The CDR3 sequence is CASSFEVGQVNTEAFF. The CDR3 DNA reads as TGTGCCAGCAGCTTCGAAGTAGGCCAGGTGAACACTGAAGCTTTCTTT. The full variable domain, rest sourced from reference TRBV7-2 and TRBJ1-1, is GAGVSQSPSNKVTEKGKDVELRCDPISGHTALYWYRQSLGQGLEFLIYFQGNSAPDKSGLPSDRFSAERTGGSVSTLTIQRTQQEDSAVYLCASSFEVGQVNTEAFFGQGTRLTVV.

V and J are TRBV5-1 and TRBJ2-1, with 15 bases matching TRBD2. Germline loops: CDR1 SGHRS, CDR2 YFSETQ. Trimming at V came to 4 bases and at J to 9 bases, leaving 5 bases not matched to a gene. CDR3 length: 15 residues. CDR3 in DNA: TGCGCCAGCAGCGAGGGGACTAGCGGGGGGAGTGAGCAGTTCTTC. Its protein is CASSEGTSGGSEQFF.

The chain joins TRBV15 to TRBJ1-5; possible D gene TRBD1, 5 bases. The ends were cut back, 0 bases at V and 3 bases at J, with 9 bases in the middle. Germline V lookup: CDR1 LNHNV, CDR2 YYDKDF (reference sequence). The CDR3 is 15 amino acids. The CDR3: CATSREGGLNQPQHF. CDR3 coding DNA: TGTGCCACCAGCAGAGAGGGGGGACTCAATCAGCCCCAGCATTTT.

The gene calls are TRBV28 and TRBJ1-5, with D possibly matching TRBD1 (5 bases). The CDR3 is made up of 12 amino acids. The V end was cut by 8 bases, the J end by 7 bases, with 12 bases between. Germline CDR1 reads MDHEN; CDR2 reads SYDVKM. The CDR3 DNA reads TGTGCCAGCCATCTTCCAGGGCAGCCCCAGCATTTT. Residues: CASHLPGQPQHF.

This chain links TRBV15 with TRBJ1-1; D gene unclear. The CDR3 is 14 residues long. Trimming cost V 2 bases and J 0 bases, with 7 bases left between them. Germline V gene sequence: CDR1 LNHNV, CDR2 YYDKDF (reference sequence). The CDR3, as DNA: TGTGCCACCAGCAGACCAGAAATGAACACTGAAGCTTTCTTT. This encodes CATSRPEMNTEAFF.

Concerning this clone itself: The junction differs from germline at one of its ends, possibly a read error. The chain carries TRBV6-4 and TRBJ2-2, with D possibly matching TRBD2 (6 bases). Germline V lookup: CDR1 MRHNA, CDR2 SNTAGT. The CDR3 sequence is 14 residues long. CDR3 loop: CATSAGWNTGELFF. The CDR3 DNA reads TGTGCCACCAGTGCGGGGTGGAACACCGGGGAGCTGTTTTTT.

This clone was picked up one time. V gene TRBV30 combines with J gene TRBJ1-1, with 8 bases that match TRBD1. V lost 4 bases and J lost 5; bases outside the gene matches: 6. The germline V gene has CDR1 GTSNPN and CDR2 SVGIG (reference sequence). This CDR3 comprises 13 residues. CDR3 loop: CAWTQGAGTEAFF. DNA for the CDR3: TGTGCCTGGACTCAGGGGGCGGGAACTGAAGCTTTCTTT.

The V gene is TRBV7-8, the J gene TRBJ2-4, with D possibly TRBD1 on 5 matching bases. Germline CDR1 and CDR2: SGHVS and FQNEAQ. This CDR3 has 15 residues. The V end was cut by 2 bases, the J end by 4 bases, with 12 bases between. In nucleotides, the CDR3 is TGTGCCAGCAGCTTAATCGGCCAGGGTAAAAACATTCAGTACTTC. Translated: CASSLIGQGKNIQYF. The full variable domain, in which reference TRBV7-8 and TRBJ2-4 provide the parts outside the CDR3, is GAGVSQSPRYKVAKRGQDVALRCDPISGHVSLFWYQQALGQGPEFLTYFQNEAQLDKSGLPSDRFFAERPEGSVSTLKIQRTQQEDSAVYLCASSLIGQGKNIQYFGAGTRLSVL.